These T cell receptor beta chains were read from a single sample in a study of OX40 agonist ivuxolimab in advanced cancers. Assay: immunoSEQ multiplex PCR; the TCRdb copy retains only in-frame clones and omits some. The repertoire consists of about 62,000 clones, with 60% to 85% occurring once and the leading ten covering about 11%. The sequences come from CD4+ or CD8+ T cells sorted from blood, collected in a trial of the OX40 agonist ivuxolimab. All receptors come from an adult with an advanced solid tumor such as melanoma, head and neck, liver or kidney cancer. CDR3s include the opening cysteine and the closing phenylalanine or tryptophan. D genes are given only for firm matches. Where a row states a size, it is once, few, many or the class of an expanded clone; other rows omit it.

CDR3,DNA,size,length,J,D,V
CASSPQGQGRTEAFF,TGTGCCAGCAGTCCTCAGGGACAGGGAAGGACTGAAGCTTTCTTT,NA,15,TRBJ1-1,TRBD1,TRBV28
CASSLVGAVGGELFF,TGTGCCAGCAGTTTGGTCGGGGCGGTGGGCGGGGAGCTGTTTTTT,NA,15,TRBJ2-2,NA,TRBV27
CASSFPPGKGDSYEQYF,TGTGCCAGCAGCTTTCCCCCAGGTAAAGGGGACTCCTACGAGCAGTACTTC,NA,17,TRBJ2-7,NA,TRBV7-9
CASSEGRALHEQYF,TGTGCCAGCAGTGAAGGACGCGCCCTCCACGAGCAGTACTTC,NA,14,TRBJ2-7,NA,TRBV25-1
CASSLLGGAEAFF,TGTGCCAGCAGCTTATTGGGCGGGGCGGAAGCTTTCTTT,NA,13,TRBJ1-1,NA,TRBV7-6
CASSVAEGYGYTF,TGTGCCAGCAGCGTAGCTGAAGGGTATGGCTACACCTTC,few,13,TRBJ1-2,NA,TRBV9
CASSIDERALSYNEQFF,TGTGCCAGTAGTATAGATGAAAGGGCCCTCTCCTACAATGAGCAGTTCTTC,NA,17,TRBJ2-1,NA,TRBV19
CASSLGPANTEAFF,TGTGCCAGCAGCTTGGGGCCGGCGAACACTGAAGCTTTCTTT,NA,14,TRBJ1-1,NA,TRBV5-4
CSVGQGDNSPLHF,TGCAGCGTTGGGCAGGGAGATAATTCACCCCTCCACTTT,NA,13,TRBJ1-6,NA,TRBV29-1
CASSLNYRGGGTEAFF,TGCGCCAGCAGCCTAAATTACAGGGGCGGGGGCACTGAAGCTTTCTTT,NA,16,TRBJ1-1,TRBD1,TRBV5-1
CASSLYGGRRVLTF,TGTGCCAGCAGTTTATACGGGGGCCGCCGAGTCCTGACTTTC,NA,14,TRBJ2-6,NA,TRBV28
CASSLEPSGRYEQYF,TGCGCCAGCAGCTTGGAGCCTAGCGGGAGGTACGAGCAGTACTTC,NA,15,TRBJ2-7,TRBD2,TRBV5-1
CASSLMWGGGETQYF,TGTGCCAGCAGTCTCATGTGGGGGGGAGGGGAGACCCAGTACTTC,NA,15,TRBJ2-5,TRBD2,TRBV27
CASRAGGSYEQYF,TGTGCCAGCAGGGCCGGGGGGTCCTACGAGCAGTACTTC,NA,13,TRBJ2-7,TRBD2,TRBV7-2
CASSPGLRKGYTF,TGCGCCAGCAGCCCGGGACTTCGAAAAGGCTACACCTTC,NA,13,TRBJ1-2,NA,TRBV5-1
CASSSGQTGNTIYF,TGTGCCAGCAGCTCGGGACAGACTGGAAACACCATATATTTT,NA,14,TRBJ1-3,TRBD1,TRBV5-6
CASSPVGLAGLTYEQYF,TGTGCCAGCAGCCCAGTGGGACTAGCGGGGCTCACCTACGAGCAGTACTTC,NA,17,TRBJ2-7,TRBD2,TRBV7-2
CASSTSGLGLGNEQFF,TGCGCCAGCAGCACCTCAGGGCTGGGCCTTGGCAATGAGCAGTTCTTC,medium-sized,16,TRBJ2-1,NA,TRBV5-1
CAWSGGGGTEAFF,TGTGCCTGGAGTGGGGGAGGGGGGACAGAAGCTTTCTTT,NA,13,TRBJ1-1,NA,TRBV30
CASSPQGNSPLHF,TGTGCCAGCAGCCCCCAGGGGAATTCACCCCTCCACTTT,NA,13,TRBJ1-6,NA,TRBV7-9
CATSRDSAGSEQYF,TGTGCCACCAGCAGAGATTCGGCAGGGAGCGAGCAGTACTTC,NA,14,TRBJ2-7,NA,TRBV15
CASSFGAGNTEAFF,TGTGCCAGCAGTTTCGGGGCAGGTAACACTGAAGCTTTCTTT,once,14,TRBJ1-1,NA,TRBV27
CAKRGGPPREQYF,TGCGCCAAGCGGGGGGGCCCCCCTAGGGAGCAGTACTTC,NA,13,TRBJ2-7,TRBD2,TRBV4-3
CASSLGGGNYGYTF,TGCGCCAGCAGCTTGGGTGGAGGTAACTATGGCTACACCTTC,NA,14,TRBJ1-2,NA,TRBV5-1
CASSPGPGKTDTQYF,TGTGCCAGCAGCCCGGGGCCGGGCAAAACAGATACGCAGTATTTT,NA,15,TRBJ2-3,NA,TRBV5-4
CSVGTGVNYGYTF,TGCAGCGTTGGGACAGGGGTCAACTATGGCTACACCTTC,NA,13,TRBJ1-2,TRBD1,TRBV29-1
CASSLVGGKRFF,TGTGCCAGCAGCTTAGTCGGCGGGAAACGGTTCTTC,NA,12,TRBJ2-1,NA,TRBV7-2
CSARMQNEQFF,TGCAGTGCTAGGATGCAGAATGAGCAGTTCTTC,NA,11,TRBJ2-1,NA,TRBV20-1
CASSPLWGTNEKLFF,TGTGCCAGCAGCCCGCTATGGGGCACTAATGAAAAACTGTTTTTT,NA,15,TRBJ1-4,NA,TRBV11-2
CSILPGASGANVLTF,TGCAGCATATTACCGGGAGCTTCCGGGGCCAACGTCCTGACTTTC,NA,15,TRBJ2-6,NA,TRBV29-1
CASSPDYGYNEQFF,TGCGCCAGCAGCCCTGACTACGGCTACAATGAGCAGTTCTTC,NA,14,TRBJ2-1,NA,TRBV4-3
CASSKGQNTEAFF,TGTGCCAGCAGCAAGGGACAGAACACTGAAGCTTTCTTT,NA,13,TRBJ1-1,NA,TRBV11-3
CASSSPLAKNIQYF,TGTGCCAGCAGCTCCCCCCTAGCCAAAAACATTCAGTACTTC,few,14,TRBJ2-4,NA,TRBV7-9
CASSTGELFF,TGTGCCAGCAGCACCGGGGAGCTGTTTTTT,NA,10,TRBJ2-2,NA,TRBV7-3
CASSLGEADTDTQYF,TGTGCCAGCAGCTTGGGGGAGGCGGACACAGATACGCAGTATTTT,NA,15,TRBJ2-3,NA,TRBV5-8
CASSQPTGLTSSYNEQFF,TGCGCCAGCAGCCAGCCCACGGGACTCACGAGCTCCTACAATGAGCAGTTCTTC,NA,18,TRBJ2-1,NA,TRBV4-1
CSVRDSFSYEQYF,TGCAGCGTTCGGGACTCTTTCTCCTACGAGCAGTACTTC,once,13,TRBJ2-7,NA,TRBV29-1
CASNRGQGLSGNTIYF,TGTGCCAGCAACAGGGGACAGGGTCTCTCTGGAAACACCATATATTTT,NA,16,TRBJ1-3,TRBD1,TRBV5-6
CAWRMGGSYEQYF,TGTGCCTGGAGGATGGGGGGTTCCTACGAGCAGTACTTC,NA,13,TRBJ2-7,NA,TRBV30
CATSTAGGKLFF,TGTGCCACCAGCACTGCGGGCGGAAAACTGTTTTTT,NA,12,TRBJ1-4,NA,TRBV15
CASTGGINQPQHF,TGTGCCAGTACAGGGGGCATCAATCAGCCCCAGCATTTT,medium-sized,13,TRBJ1-5,TRBD1,TRBV19
CASSITGDSRRGSGANVLTF,TGTGCCAGTAGTATCACCGGGGACAGTAGGCGAGGCTCTGGGGCCAACGTCCTGACTTTC,few,20,TRBJ2-6,TRBD1,TRBV19
CASSSPRGGGGQTQYF,TGTGCCAGCAGCAGCCCCCGGGGAGGGGGCGGGCAGACCCAGTACTTC,NA,16,TRBJ2-5,NA,TRBV9
CASSYKDSLPYEQYF,TGTGCCAGCAGTTACAAGGACAGCCTCCCCTACGAGCAGTACTTC,NA,15,TRBJ2-7,NA,TRBV6-5
CATSRLSRGAETQYF,TGTGCCACCAGCAGATTGTCTAGGGGGGCTGAGACCCAGTACTTC,NA,15,TRBJ2-5,NA,TRBV15
CASSSSRQPNTEAFF,TGTGCCAGCAGCTCTTCTAGACAGCCCAACACTGAAGCTTTCTTT,NA,15,TRBJ1-1,NA,TRBV7-2
CASSTGTGYREQYF,TGCGCCAGCAGCACAGGGACAGGGTACCGCGAGCAGTACTTC,NA,14,TRBJ2-7,TRBD1,TRBV5-1
CASSLATGQGAGGYTF,TGTGCCAGCAGTTTAGCTACAGGACAGGGGGCGGGAGGCTACACCTTC,NA,16,TRBJ1-2,TRBD1,TRBV28
CASSQDPGQGSNQPQHF,TGCGCCAGCAGCCAAGATCCGGGACAGGGCTCCAATCAGCCCCAGCATTTT,NA,17,TRBJ1-5,TRBD1,TRBV4-1
CASSWELNVLTF,TGTGCCAGCAGCTGGGAGCTCAACGTCCTGACTTTC,NA,12,TRBJ2-6,NA,TRBV4-2
CASSTAGGWEQFF,TGTGCCAGCAGCACAGCGGGAGGTTGGGAGCAGTTCTTC,NA,13,TRBJ2-1,TRBD2,TRBV9
CSATGEPYEQYF,TGCAGCGCTACGGGGGAGCCCTACGAGCAGTACTTC,NA,12,TRBJ2-7,NA,TRBV29-1
CASSLAFAVPGTEAFF,TGTGCCAGCAGCTTAGCGTTTGCTGTACCTGGCACTGAAGCTTTCTTT,NA,16,TRBJ1-1,NA,TRBV7-9
CASSPTGSFTDTQYF,TGTGCCAGCTCACCGACAGGATCTTTCACAGATACGCAGTATTTT,NA,15,TRBJ2-3,NA,TRBV18